This TCR beta chain comes out of a study of shared T cell receptors in the human thymus. The germline V and J ends were trimmed by 3 bases and 4 bases, with 11 bases remaining between them. Germline V lookup: CDR1 SGHKS, CDR2 YYEKEE (reference sequence). The CDR3 consists of 14 residues. Sequencing used immunoSEQ multiplex PCR; TCRdb keeps in-frame clones, though not all of them. The sample contains fewer than 700,000 clones, approximately 90% of which appear only once. This sample was also put to use in a study of human thymus T cells.

This TCR came from a boy younger than two with a congenital heart defect. This rearrangement joins TRBV5-5 to TRBJ2-1; D gene unclear. The sequencing sample was made of thymocytes. For the CDR3, the DNA is TGTGCCAGCAGCTCGGTCCTTCCGTACAATGAGCAGTTCTTC. This sequence encodes CASSSVLPYNEQFF.